This T cell receptor beta chain was recorded in a study of molecular identifiers for immune sequencing clone quantification listed by TCRdb under 2018. Study-level background: For a replicate experiment, RNA from around 20,000 or 99,000 naive CD8 T cells was divided into five aliquots, of which four were sequenced. This methods study benchmarked molecular-identifier clustering-based TCR repertoire sequencing (MIDCIRS) and TCR RNA copy counting, using CD8 T cells to do so. What the research found in general, with its limitations: In CMV-specific effector cells, clones with more than 20 RNA copies contained over 98% of molecules, whereas in naive cells such clones contained under 1% of molecules. Around 2.8 recovered TCR RNA copies per cell were obtained by modeling, versus roughly 10 by digital PCR, implying a capture efficiency of about 30%. When barcode sub-clustering was omitted, TCR diversity was inflated by chimeric consensus sequences, with chimeras reaching as high as 47%. A single cell's worth of spiked-in Jurkat TCR RNA was reported detectable even among around 970,000 naive CD8 T cells. Spiked-in Jurkat TCR RNA (roughly 10 copies' worth), which is not part of the donor repertoire, was contained in the naive libraries. Identical TCR molecules sharing a barcode could cause highly expanded clone sizes to be underestimated.

Comment on this clonotype: No antigen is known for it. Qualities for individual bases were not recorded, and no much larger clone is one base off.

Libraries of naive CD8 T cells were built from anywhere between about 19,000 and 1,000,000 sorted cells, with 10%, 30% or 50% of the purified RNA used. Naive CD8 T cells, defined as CD8+CD4-CCR7+CD45RA+, were FACS-sorted into RLT Plus buffer on a BD FACSAria II. To test detection sensitivity, Jurkat RNA equal to around 11 TCR copies was added to samples of about 20,000-1,000,000 naive CD8 T cells. CD8 T cells were enriched with RosetteSep CD8+ T Cell Enrichment Cocktail and Ficoll-Paque, followed by ACK red cell lysis. Trimming takes 6 bases off V and 2 bases off J; junction bases not matched to a gene: 4. There are 14 amino acids in the CDR3, from cysteine to phenylalanine inclusive. Left in the record is the CDR3 DNA by itself, 42 bases read in frame from the first base. CDR1 is given as MNHEY and CDR2 as SMNVEV, both from the germline V gene (reference sequence). Library preparation used PCR. The reads were generated on a NextSeq 500. Preparation of bulk TCR libraries followed a previously described approach, with the TCR primers listed in Table S5. Purification of total RNA was performed with the Qiagen AllPrep DNA/RNA kit. Before analysis, reads from multiple sequencing runs of one library were combined. The paper's data handling went like this. Reads were retained only if an exact TCR constant sequence was present, and the retained reads were trimmed to 150 nt and grouped according to their 12-nt molecular barcodes. Reads inside each barcode group were sub-clustered using a 15% Levenshtein threshold, and a quality-weighted consensus sequence was constructed for each RNA molecule. Non-functional sequences were filtered out, along with any lower-count sequence sitting one edit away from another sequence. Based on fitting two negative binomial distributions, any barcode sub-cluster with under 20% of the maximum read count was discarded. The raw public data were reprocessed by TCRdb itself: fastp quality trimming at Q25, MiXCR clonotype calling, in-frame beta chains only. Rows are combined by CDR3 protein, so each entry shows the most common genes and DNA. None of the V and J calls come from the authors' own analysis; TCRdb made them. This sample gives fewer than 350,000 distinct CDR3 sequences in total; about a quarter of them show up just once. The ten largest make up approximately 0.74% of the sample.

The chain uses TRBV27 and TRBJ2-7, with 10 bases in between that match TRBD1. This sequence was found in a human donor in good health. Some libraries in this study had Jurkat cell RNA spiked in. Sequencing was done on a sample of naive CD8+ T cells from blood, with Jurkat cell RNA spiked in. Per the publication, the cell subset or site label means: FACS-sorted CD8+CD4-CCR7+CD45RA+ naive T cells. The CDR3 protein is CASSDRGLTYEQYF. The sequence in DNA is TGTGCCAGCAGCGACAGGGGGCTTACCTACGAGCAGTACTTC.